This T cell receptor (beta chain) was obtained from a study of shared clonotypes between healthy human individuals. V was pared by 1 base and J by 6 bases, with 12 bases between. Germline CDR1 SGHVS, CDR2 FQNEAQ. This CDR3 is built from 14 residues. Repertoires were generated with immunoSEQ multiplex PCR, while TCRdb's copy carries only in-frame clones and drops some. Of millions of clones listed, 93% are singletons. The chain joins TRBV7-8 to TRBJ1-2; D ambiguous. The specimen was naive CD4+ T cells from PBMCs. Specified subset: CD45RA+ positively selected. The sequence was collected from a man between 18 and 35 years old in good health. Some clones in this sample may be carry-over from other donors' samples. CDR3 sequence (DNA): TGTGCCAGCAGCTTAGGGATTTCCTGGCATGGCTACACCTTC. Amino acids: CASSLGISWHGYTF.